The source of this TCR beta chain is a study of cytomegalovirus exposure and HLA in healthy donors. Study in general: Both the 120 validation repertoires and the 500 to 700 first-cohort repertoires used the same platform, as reported by a later analysis. The study, taken as a whole, reports: Subsequent analysis showed first-cohort TCR clusters tending to co-occur in 120 validation repertoires. The study listed roughly 160 cytomegalovirus-associated TCR beta chains.

V shed 4 bases, J shed 7 bases, and the junction held 11 bases outside the gene matches. CDR3 size: 15 residues. The germline CDR1 and CDR2 sequences are SEHNR and FQNEAQ (reference sequence). Data came from immunoSEQ multiplex PCR; TCRdb stores just in-frame clones and leaves some out. The sample includes around 69,000 clones, 96% seen only once; the top ten take 4.5% to 5%. The 120-subject validation cohort, separate from the approximately 670-subject first cohort, included the donors. Concerning this clone: Its antigen is not identified.

The receptor's source is a woman younger than 35 in good health and CMV-seropositive. Sequenced sample: PBMCs. The J gene is TRBJ1-2, the V gene TRBV7-9; 8 bases agree with TRBD1. Here the CDR3 DNA reads TGTGCCAGCAGCTGGGGGGACAGGCCCCAGCGTGGCTACACCTTC. It is translated as CASSWGDRPQRGYTF.